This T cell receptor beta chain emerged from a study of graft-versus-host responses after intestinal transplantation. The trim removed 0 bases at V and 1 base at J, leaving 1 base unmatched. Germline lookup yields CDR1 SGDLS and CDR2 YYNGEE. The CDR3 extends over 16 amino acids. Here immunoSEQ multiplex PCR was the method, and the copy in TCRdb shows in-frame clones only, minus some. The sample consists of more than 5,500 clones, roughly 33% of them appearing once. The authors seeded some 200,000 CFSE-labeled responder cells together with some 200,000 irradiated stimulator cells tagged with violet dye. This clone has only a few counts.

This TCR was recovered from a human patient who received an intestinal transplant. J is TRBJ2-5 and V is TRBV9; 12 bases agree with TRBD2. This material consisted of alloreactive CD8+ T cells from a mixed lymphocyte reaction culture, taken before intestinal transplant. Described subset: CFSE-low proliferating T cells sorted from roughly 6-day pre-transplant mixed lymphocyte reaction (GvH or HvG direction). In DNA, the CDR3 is TGTGCCAGCAGCGTAGGACTAGCGGGGGCCCAAGAGACCCAGTACTTC. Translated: CASSVGLAGAQETQYF.